Below are 4 T cell receptor beta chains sequenced from a single sample in a study of immune evolution from preneoplasia to lung adenocarcinoma. Sequencing used immunoSEQ multiplex PCR; TCRdb keeps in-frame clones, though not all of them. The table lists approximately 5,000 clones, around 85% of them singletons, with around 3.4% in the top ten. The sample taken for sequencing was FFPE invasive lung adenocarcinoma tissue. These receptors all stem from a person aged 50 or older with lung adenocarcinoma.

The chain recombines TRBV2 with TRBJ2-5; 9 bases line up with TRBD1. The CDR3 totals 14 residues. Trimming at V came to 8 bases and at J to 5 bases, leaving 9 bases not matched to a gene. Germline CDR1 reads SNHLY; CDR2 reads FYNNEI. CDR3 sequence reads: CASELDRGYETQYF. For the CDR3, the DNA is TGTGCCAGCGAACTAGACAGGGGGTACGAGACCCAGTACTTC.

The V call is TRBV6-5, the J call TRBJ2-1, with TRBD2 matching 9 bases. CDR1 is MNHEY and CDR2 is SVGAGI in the germline V gene. V shed 7 bases, J shed 4 bases, and the junction held 8 bases outside the gene matches. The CDR3 has 15 amino acids. CDR3 in DNA: TGTGCCAGCAACTGGGCGGGAGGGAAATACAATGAGCAGTTCTTC. Translated: CASNWAGGKYNEQFF.

The chain has TRBV2 and TRBJ2-4; 7 nucleotides agree with TRBD1. This CDR3 has 16 amino acids. CDR1 SNHLY and CDR2 FYNNEI come from the germline V gene. V trimming: 2 bases; J trimming: 1 base; junction bases outside the gene matches: 5. The CDR3 region has the DNA TGTGCCAGCAGTGAATCGGACAGGCAGGCCAAAAACATTCAGTACTTC. This sequence encodes CASSESDRQAKNIQYF.

Worth noting for this clone: One end of the junction varies from germline; a read error may be responsible. Other DNA sequences from this sample encode an identical CDR3 as well. The chain employs TRBV10-2 and TRBJ1-2; D perhaps matches TRBD1 (6 bases). CDR1 and CDR2 (germline): WSHSY, SAAADI. The CDR3 totals 13 residues. CDR3 DNA sequence: TGCGCCAGCAGTGATACAGGGATACATGGCTACACTTTC. This sequence encodes CASSDTGIHGYTF.